One TCR beta chain is described in this entry. Its antigen is currently unknown. The sample belongs to a study of shared clonotypes between healthy human individuals. Germline V gives CDR1 KGHSH, CDR2 LQKENI. The V gene lost 3 bases and the J gene lost 7 bases, with 10 bases spanning the gap. This CDR3 is 14 amino acids long. Each subset's genomic DNA was shared equally among a number of immunoSEQ plates. On ten immunoSEQ deep assay plates, unsorted PBMC DNA was sequenced. Clones were read by immunoSEQ multiplex PCR, and TCRdb kept only the in-frame ones, dropping some. The top ten clones hold about 13% of a sample with hundreds of thousands of clones, roughly three quarters of them seen once. Overall study results and limits: Limited genetic and exposure-history diversity came from having few donors.

The sequenced sample consisted of PBMCs. The TCR originated in a woman in her thirties or forties in good health. Some clones in this sample may be carry-over from other donors' samples. This rearrangement joins TRBV18 to TRBJ1-6; TRBD1 is a possible D gene (6 bases). The CDR3 reads CASSPSGVNSPLHF. The CDR3, as DNA: TGTGCCAGCTCACCCTCAGGGGTGAATTCACCCCTCCACTTT. The variable domain in full, with the rest retrieved from reference TRBV18 and TRBJ1-6, is NAGVMQNPRHLVRRRGQEARLRCSPMKGHSHVYWYRQLPEEGLKFMVYLQKENIIDESGMPKERFSAEFPKEGPSILRIQQVVRGDSAAYFCASSPSGVNSPLHFGNGTRLTVT.